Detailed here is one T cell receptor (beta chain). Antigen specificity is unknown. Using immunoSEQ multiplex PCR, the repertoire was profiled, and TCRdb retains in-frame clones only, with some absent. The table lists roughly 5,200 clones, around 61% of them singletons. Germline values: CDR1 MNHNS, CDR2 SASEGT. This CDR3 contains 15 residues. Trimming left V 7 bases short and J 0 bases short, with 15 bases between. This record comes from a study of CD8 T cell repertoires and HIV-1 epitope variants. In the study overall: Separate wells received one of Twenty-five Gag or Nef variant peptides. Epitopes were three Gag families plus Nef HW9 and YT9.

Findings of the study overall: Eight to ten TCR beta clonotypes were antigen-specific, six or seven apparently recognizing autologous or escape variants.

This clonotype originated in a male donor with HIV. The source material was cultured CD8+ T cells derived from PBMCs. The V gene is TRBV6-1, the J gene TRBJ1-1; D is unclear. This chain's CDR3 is CASTPPRLMNTEAFF. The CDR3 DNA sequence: TGTGCCAGCACCCCACCCAGGCTTATGAACACTGAAGCTTTCTTT.